The rows below give T cell receptor beta chains drawn from one sample of a study of beta chain features in type 1 diabetes. Generated by immunoSEQ multiplex PCR, the TCRdb table keeps only in-frame clones and is missing some. The profile shows around 260,000 clones, roughly a quarter of them singletons. Material: naive CD4+ T cells from blood. The source is a woman under 40 with type 1 diabetes. Both conserved end residues are part of each CDR3. The D gene is left open where the match is weak. Some rows have no size entry. The others give once, few or many, or a class for an expanded clone.

>13|TRBJ1-2|TRBV7-9|few|-
CASRPPSGYGYTF
TGTGCCAGCAGACCACCCTCAGGGTATGGCTACACCTTC
>13|TRBJ1-1|TRBV6-5|-|-
CASTWGGNTEAFF
TGTGCCAGCACATGGGGAGGGAACACTGAAGCTTTCTTT
>14|TRBJ2-7|TRBV7-9|few|-
CASSIVWRDYEQYF
TGTGCCAGCAGCATAGTATGGAGGGACTACGAGCAGTACTTC
>15|TRBJ2-5|TRBV5-1|-|TRBD1
CASSLVEGAGETQYF
TGCGCCAGCAGCTTGGTAGAGGGGGCCGGAGAGACCCAGTACTTC
>16|TRBJ2-6|TRBV25-1|few|-
CASSALRGSGANVLTF
TGTGCCAGCAGTGCCCTACGCGGCTCTGGGGCCAACGTCCTGACTTTC
>17|TRBJ2-1|TRBV30|-|TRBD1
CAWSVWGTGARANEQFF
TGTGCCTGGAGTGTATGGGGGACAGGGGCTCGGGCCAATGAGCAGTTCTTC
>16|TRBJ2-7|TRBV4-1|few|TRBD2
CASSQERLAGIYEQYF
TGCGCCAGCAGCCAAGAGAGGCTAGCGGGGATCTACGAGCAGTACTTC
>13|TRBJ2-3|TRBV29-1|-|TRBD2
CSVDLAGGDTQYF
TGCAGCGTTGACCTGGCGGGAGGTGATACGCAGTATTTT
>15|TRBJ1-1|TRBV5-1|-|TRBD1
CASSLEPTGDTEAFF
TGCGCCAGCAGCTTGGAACCGACAGGGGACACTGAAGCTTTCTTT
>14|TRBJ1-2|TRBV9|-|TRBD1
CASSVGDSNYGYTF
TGTGCCAGCAGCGTAGGGGACAGTAACTATGGCTACACCTTC
>16|TRBJ2-1|TRBV9|few|-
CASSVDPSRGSNEQFF
TGTGCCAGCAGCGTAGACCCGTCCAGAGGGAGCAATGAGCAGTTCTTC
>10|TRBJ2-5|TRBV7-9|many|-
CASSQETQYF
TGTGCCAGCAGCCAGGAGACCCAGTACTTC
>14|TRBJ2-4|TRBV19|-|-
CASSIRSPRNIQYF
TGTGCCAGTAGTATACGGTCCCCTCGAAACATTCAGTACTTC
>14|TRBJ2-7|TRBV27|-|-
CASSLLRSYYEQYF
TGTGCCAGCAGTTTATTGAGGAGCTACTACGAGCAGTACTTC
>15|TRBJ2-2|TRBV9|few|TRBD2
CASSSGRAGTGELFF
TGTGCCAGCTCTAGCGGGAGGGCCGGCACCGGGGAGCTGTTTTTT
>14|TRBJ2-4|TRBV6-5|-|TRBD2
CASRTGTSARIQYF
TGTGCCAGCAGGACCGGGACTAGCGCGCGCATTCAGTACTTC
>15|TRBJ1-3|TRBV4-2|-|-
CASSPPGLSGNTIYF
TGTGCCAGCAGCCCTCCTGGGCTCTCTGGAAACACCATATATTTT
>15|TRBJ2-2|TRBV10-3|-|TRBD1
CAISLTGESTGELFF
TGTGCCATTTCACTGACAGGGGAAAGCACCGGGGAGCTGTTTTTT
>13|TRBJ1-4|TRBV29-1|-|-
CSALSKLNEKLFF
TGCAGCGCGCTCTCTAAACTAAATGAAAAACTGTTTTTT
>14|TRBJ1-1|TRBV6-1|-|TRBD1
CASSAPGGLREAFF
TGTGCCAGCAGTGCCCCAGGGGGGCTTAGGGAAGCTTTCTTT
>15|TRBJ2-3|TRBV4-2|-|-
CASSQDRGTTDTQYF
TGTGCCAGCAGCCAAGACAGGGGAACCACAGATACGCAGTATTTT
>17|TRBJ2-3|TRBV4-2|few|-
CASSQDHAASSTDTQYF
TGTGCCAGCAGCCAAGATCACGCAGCGTCTAGCACAGATACGCAGTATTTT
>12|TRBJ2-7|TRBV30|few|-
CAWSVRDYEQYF
TGTGCCTGGAGTGTTAGAGACTACGAGCAGTACTTC
>13|TRBJ1-5|TRBV27|few|-
CASSFARNQPQHF
TGTGCCAGCAGTTTTGCTCGGAATCAGCCCCAGCATTTT
>15|TRBJ2-5|TRBV10-3|few|TRBD2
CAISEKAGGDETQYF
TGTGCCATCAGTGAAAAGGCGGGAGGGGATGAGACCCAGTACTTC
>15|TRBJ2-7|TRBV6-5|-|TRBD2
CASSTTSGKSSEQYF
TGTGCCAGCAGTACAACTAGCGGGAAAAGTTCGGAGCAGTACTTC
>17|TRBJ2-1|TRBV27|few|TRBD2
CASSSTRLAGSYNEQFF
TGTGCCAGCAGTTCCACTCGACTAGCGGGCTCCTACAATGAGCAGTTCTTC
>15|TRBJ1-1|TRBV21-1|-|-
CASSKWDRGSTEAFF
TGTGCCAGCAGCAAATGGGACAGGGGGAGCACTGAAGCTTTCTTT
>15|TRBJ2-5|TRBV19|-|TRBD1
CASSITGGREETQYF
TGTGCCAGTAGTATCACAGGGGGCAGGGAGGAGACCCAGTACTTC
>11|TRBJ2-1|TRBV30|-|-
CAWSPYNEQFF
TGTGCCTGGAGTCCTTACAATGAGCAGTTCTTC
>14|TRBJ2-7|TRBV4-1|once|-
CASSLRLGEDEQYF
TGCGCCAGCAGCTTGAGACTAGGGGAGGACGAGCAGTACTTC
>12|TRBJ1-2|TRBV29-1|-|-
CSVDHPSGSYTF
TGCAGCGTTGATCACCCGAGCGGGAGCTACACCTTC
>14|TRBJ2-4|TRBV19|-|-
CASSIDPEGTIQYF
TGTGCCAGTAGTATAGACCCGGAGGGAACCATTCAGTACTTC
>15|TRBJ2-5|TRBV5-4|few|-
CASSNSGSPQETQYF
TGTGCCAGCTCCAATAGCGGCAGCCCCCAAGAGACCCAGTACTTC
>12|TRBJ1-1|TRBV30|-|-
CAWSVYNTEAFF
TGTGCCTGGAGTGTATATAACACTGAAGCTTTCTTT
>13|TRBJ1-2|TRBV2|few|-
CASRAGPDYGYTF
TGTGCCAGCAGGGCAGGGCCTGACTATGGCTACACCTTC
>12|TRBJ2-7|TRBV5-1|few|-
CASSQTEYEQYF
TGCGCCAGCAGCCAGACAGAATACGAGCAGTACTTC
>13|TRBJ2-7|TRBV5-4|-|TRBD2
CASSLGTRDEQYF
TGTGCCAGCAGCTTGGGGACTAGGGATGAGCAGTACTTC
>12|TRBJ1-1|TRBV30|few|TRBD1
CAWGTGDTEAFF
TGTGCCTGGGGGACAGGGGACACTGAAGCTTTCTTT
>15|TRBJ2-1|TRBV7-2|-|-
CASTKWKEGSNEQFF
TGTGCCAGCACCAAGTGGAAGGAGGGAAGCAATGAGCAGTTCTTC
>14|TRBJ2-5|TRBV5-4|-|TRBD1
CASSGQVMSETQYF
TGTGCCAGCAGCGGACAGGTTATGTCAGAGACCCAGTACTTC
>16|TRBJ1-2|TRBV11-2|-|TRBD1
CASSPSGQAENYGYTF
TGTGCCAGCAGCCCTAGTGGACAGGCAGAGAACTATGGCTACACCTTC
>15|TRBJ1-2|TRBV7-9|-|TRBD1
CASSQQGPGNYGYTF
TGTGCCAGCAGCCAACAGGGGCCGGGGAACTATGGCTACACCTTC
>13|TRBJ2-5|TRBV30|few|TRBD1
CAWSDTGGETQYF
TGTGCCTGGAGTGATACAGGGGGAGAGACCCAGTACTTC
>14|TRBJ1-2|TRBV2|-|-
CASRWSETTFGYTF
TGTGCCAGCAGGTGGTCGGAGACCACGTTTGGCTACACCTTC
>14|TRBJ2-5|TRBV29-1|-|TRBD2
CSVVLAASQETQYF
TGCAGCGTTGTTCTAGCGGCCTCACAAGAGACCCAGTACTTC
>16|TRBJ1-5|TRBV29-1|few|TRBD1
CSVSGTGDTSNQPQHF
TGCAGCGTCTCCGGGACAGGGGATACAAGCAATCAGCCCCAGCATTTT
>13|TRBJ1-2|TRBV30|-|TRBD1
CAWNQGQGYGYTF
TGTGCCTGGAACCAGGGACAGGGCTATGGCTACACCTTC
>13|TRBJ2-5|TRBV5-4|few|-
CASSKDTQETQYF
TGTGCCAGCAGCAAGGACACCCAAGAGACCCAGTACTTC
>12|TRBJ1-2|TRBV29-1|-|TRBD1
CSVGGSNYGYTF
TGCAGCGTAGGGGGCAGTAACTATGGCTACACCTTC
>15|TRBJ1-1|TRBV9|-|-
CASSLTPSRDTEAFF
TGTGCCAGCAGCCTAACGCCCAGCCGGGACACTGAAGCTTTCTTT
>13|TRBJ2-3|TRBV2|-|-
CASRGRSTDTQYF
TGTGCCAGCAGGGGCCGGAGCACAGATACGCAGTATTTT
>13|TRBJ2-5|TRBV18|-|-
CASSPTPQETQYF
TGTGCCAGCTCACCCACACCCCAGGAGACCCAGTACTTC
>11|TRBJ2-7|TRBV29-1|few|TRBD1
CSVSRDREQYF
TGCAGCGTGAGCCGGGACAGGGAGCAGTACTTC